This T cell receptor beta chain was captured in a study of blood T cell repertoires in COVID-19. On the study more broadly: Material from acute and convalescent COVID-19 was sourced from the United States, Italy and Spain.

Libraries were prepared by immunoSEQ multiplex PCR; TCRdb keeps only in-frame clonotypes and omits some of them. This table has tens of thousands of clones, roughly 93% appearing once. From germline, CDR1 is MNHEY and CDR2 SMNVEV (reference sequence). V was cut by 2 bases and J by 6 bases, with 17 bases left in between. This CDR3 spans 17 amino acids. This TCR came from a woman in her seventies with COVID-19, enrolled during active disease. The specimen sequenced was peripheral blood. This chain connects TRBV27 to TRBJ1-6; D is perhaps TRBD1 (5 bases). The CDR3 region has the DNA TGTGCCAGCAGTTTAGTATTCGGGCAGGGCAGTAATTCACCCCTCCACTTT. Translated, it gives CASSLVFGQGSNSPLHF.